Below, 8 T cell receptor beta chains from the same sample are listed, as sequenced in a study of blood T cell repertoires in COVID-19. TCRdb's table, derived via immunoSEQ multiplex PCR, lists solely in-frame clones and lacks some. This sample carries over 200,000 clones, approximately 82% of them seen once, and the ten largest clones take 5% to 6%. Material: peripheral blood. The receptors originated from a man older than 75 with acute or convalescent COVID-19.

This clone was found a few times. The chain couples TRBV7-2 to TRBJ2-2, with a possible D match to TRBD1 (8 bases). Trimming stripped 7 bases from V and 4 bases from J, with 13 bases between. Germline CDR1 reads SGHTA; CDR2 reads FQGNSA. The CDR3 is 14 residues long. This CDR3 reads CASTNRGGTGELFF. DNA for the CDR3: TGTGCCAGCACCAACAGGGGGGGCACCGGGGAGCTGTTTTTT.

This clone was observed once. The chain uses TRBV7-6 and TRBJ2-5, with D unclear. Germline values: CDR1 SGHVS, CDR2 FNYEAQ. CDR3 size: 11 residues. Trimming pared 4 bases from V and 3 bases from J, leaving 3 bases between. CDR3 loop: CASSSKETQYF. The CDR3 DNA sequence: TGTGCCAGCAGCTCAAAAGAGACCCAGTACTTC.

V and J are TRBV6-1 and TRBJ2-1, with a tentative D call TRBD1 (5 bases). Trimming took 4 bases from V and 0 from J, leaving 13 bases between them. The CDR3 length is 16 residues. In germline, CDR1 is MNHNS, CDR2 SASEGT. CDR3 in amino acids: CASSGGPQSSYNEQFF. CDR3 DNA: TGTGCCAGCAGTGGGGGCCCCCAGAGCTCCTACAATGAGCAGTTCTTC.

This sequence joins TRBV5-1 and TRBJ2-5, with a weak D call TRBD2 (7 bases). Germline V gives CDR1 SGHRS, CDR2 YFSETQ. The CDR3 sequence is 15 residues long. Trimming shortened V by 4 bases and J by 5 bases, and 18 bases separated the two germline ends. As DNA, the CDR3 is TGCGCCAGCAGCGCGTCTAGGGGGGGTCGGGAGACCCAGTACTTC. This sequence encodes CASSASRGGRETQYF. The complete variable domain, with remaining parts taken from reference TRBV5-1 and TRBJ2-5, reads KAGVTQTPRYLIKTRGQQVTLSCSPISGHRSVSWYQQTPGQGLQFLFEYFSETQRNKGNFPGRFSGRQFSNSRSEMNVSTLELGDSALYLCASSASRGGRETQYFGPGTRLLVL.

The genes are TRBV7-2 and TRBJ2-2; tentative D call: TRBD2 (6 bases). The germline V gene encodes CDR1 SGHTA and CDR2 FQGNSA. V lost 9 bases, J lost 6 bases, and 23 bases lay in between. The CDR3 spans 16 residues. The CDR3: CARRTPGLDKSGELFF. CDR3 DNA: TGTGCCAGGAGAACTCCGGGACTGGACAAATCCGGGGAGCTGTTTTTT. Variable domain in full (rest from reference TRBV7-2 and TRBJ2-2): GAGVSQSPSNKVTEKGKDVELRCDPISGHTALYWYRQSLGQGLEFLIYFQGNSAPDKSGLPSDRFSAERTGGSVSTLTIQRTQQEDSAVYLCARRTPGLDKSGELFFGEGSRLTVL.

This chain joins TRBV3-1 (or the pseudogene TRBV3-2) and TRBJ2-7, with a possible D match to TRBD1 (5 bases). CDR1 is LGHDT, CDR2 YNNKEL, per germline (reference sequence). Trimming removed 2 bases from V and 2 bases from J, with 13 bases in between. The CDR3 runs 15 residues. CDR3 sequence: CASSQWVQGTYEQYF. In nucleotides, the CDR3 is TGTGCCAGCAGCCAATGGGTCCAGGGCACCTACGAGCAGTACTTC.

The CDR3 coding sequence is TGTGCCAGCAGCTTCGGGACAAGTTACAATGAGCAGTTCTTC. Amino acid sequence: CASSFGTSYNEQFF. V usage is TRBV7-9 and J usage is TRBJ2-1; TRBD1 is a possible D gene (6 bases). V lost 3 bases, J lost 4 bases, and 10 bases lay in between. The CDR3 is made up of 14 amino acids. Germline-derived CDR1 and CDR2 are SEHNR and FQNEAQ (reference sequence).

With respect to this clone: Other nucleotide sequences in the sample specify the same CDR3. The V and J genes are TRBV6-4 and TRBJ2-1; D perhaps matches TRBD1 (5 bases). Trimming took 6 bases from V and 7 from J, leaving 13 bases between them. This CDR3 has 13 amino acids. Germline V gives CDR1 MRHNA, CDR2 SNTAGT. The CDR3 bases are TGTGCCAGCAGCCCCGAGGCAGGGAATGAGCAGTTCTTC. This gives the protein CASSPEAGNEQFF.